The rows below give T cell receptor beta chains drawn from one sample of a study of Tregs in tolerant kidney transplant recipients. The repertoire was sequenced with immunoSEQ multiplex PCR; TCRdb's copy has only in-frame clones and lacks some. The table has about 50,000 clones, roughly 90% seen once. The source was CD8+ T cells from blood (PBMCs), collected 12 months after the transplant. These receptors originate from a human patient who received a combined kidney and bone marrow transplant. Some of the T cells may derive from the graft donor. CDR3s include the opening cysteine and the closing phenylalanine or tryptophan. D genes are given only for firm matches. Clone size is stated in some rows and not others, as once, few, many or a class when expanded.

CATADGFNQPQHF | TGTGCCACTGCTGACGGGTTCAATCAGCCCCAGCATTTT | - | TRBJ1-5 | - | TRBV15
CASNPWGTGGRDDEQFF | TGTGCCAGTAATCCCTGGGGGACAGGGGGCCGAGACGATGAGCAGTTCTTC | TRBD1 | TRBJ2-1 | - | TRBV19
CASSVVRGKGDTQYF | TGTGCCAGCAGCGTAGTACGGGGGAAGGGAGATACGCAGTATTTT | - | TRBJ2-3 | once | TRBV9
CASSPGNYEQYF | TGTGCCAGCAGCCCCGGTAACTACGAGCAGTACTTC | - | TRBJ2-7 | - | TRBV9
CASAQGDNEQFF | TGTGCCAGCGCCCAGGGTGACAATGAGCAGTTCTTC | - | TRBJ2-1 | - | TRBV5-4
CASSIVAFSLSVEQYF | TGTGCCAGTAGTATAGTAGCATTTTCCTTATCTGTCGAGCAGTACTTC | - | TRBJ2-7 | - | TRBV19
CASSTETGEYGNTIYF | TGTGCCAGCAGTACCGAGACAGGGGAATATGGAAACACCATATATTTT | TRBD1 | TRBJ1-3 | - | TRBV28
CASSLGLAYEQYF | TGTGCCAGCAGCCTCGGACTGGCCTACGAGCAGTACTTC | - | TRBJ2-7 | - | TRBV7-2
CASRLAGQQETQYF | TGTGCCAGCAGGTTAGCGGGACAGCAAGAGACCCAGTACTTC | - | TRBJ2-5 | - | TRBV7-9
CATSRDGMNTEAFF | TGTGCCACCAGCAGAGACGGGATGAACACTGAAGCTTTCTTT | - | TRBJ1-1 | - | TRBV15
CASSVDGRVTEQYF | TGTGCCAGCAGCGTAGACGGGAGGGTCACAGAGCAGTACTTC | TRBD2 | TRBJ2-7 | once | TRBV9
CAISDPGTSGRWYEQYF | TGTGCCATCAGTGACCCCGGGACTAGCGGGAGGTGGTACGAGCAGTACTTC | TRBD2 | TRBJ2-7 | - | TRBV10-3
CASSSGLARQETQYF | TGTGCCAGCAGCTCGGGACTAGCGAGACAAGAGACCCAGTACTTC | TRBD2 | TRBJ2-5 | - | TRBV7-6
CASSLAGGGSYNEQFF | TGTGCCAGCAGCTTGGCTGGGGGGGGCTCCTACAATGAGCAGTTCTTC | TRBD2 | TRBJ2-1 | - | TRBV5-6
CASSLLRGRRTTGELFF | TGTGCCAGCAGCTTGTTACGTGGGCGGAGGACCACCGGGGAGCTGTTTTTT | - | TRBJ2-2 | - | TRBV5-6
CASSDGTSGTNEQFF | TGTGCCAGCAGCGACGGGACTAGCGGGACTAATGAGCAGTTCTTC | TRBD2 | TRBJ2-1 | - | TRBV7-3
CASSFGTGNQPQHF | TGTGCCAGCAGCTTCGGGACAGGGAATCAGCCCCAGCATTTT | TRBD1 | TRBJ1-5 | - | TRBV5-6
CASSTTGLDNEQFF | TGTGCCAGCAGCACCACGGGACTGGACAATGAGCAGTTCTTC | - | TRBJ2-1 | - | TRBV5-4
CASSTPGLNTEAFF | TGTGCCAGTAGTACGCCGGGATTGAACACTGAAGCTTTCTTT | - | TRBJ1-1 | - | TRBV19
CASSLGKGYYGYTF | TGTGCCAGCAGCTTGGGGAAGGGGTACTATGGCTACACCTTC | - | TRBJ1-2 | - | TRBV7-6
CASSAWGLAVQETQYF | TGTGCCAGCAGCGCCTGGGGCCTAGCGGTTCAAGAGACCCAGTACTTC | TRBD2 | TRBJ2-5 | - | TRBV9
CASSFLAGDPHGELFF | TGTGCCAGCAGCTTTCTTGCAGGGGACCCCCACGGGGAGCTGTTTTTT | - | TRBJ2-2 | - | TRBV7-8
CASSLAGGGPGINEQYF | TGCGCCAGCAGCCTCGCCGGGGGGGGCCCGGGGATAAACGAGCAGTACTTC | TRBD2 | TRBJ2-7 | - | TRBV4-1
CASSPREDPYNEQFF | TGTGCCAGCAGCCCCCGGGAGGACCCCTACAATGAGCAGTTCTTC | TRBD2 | TRBJ2-1 | - | TRBV13
CSVEEWYAGDYGYTF | TGCAGCGTTGAAGAATGGTACGCAGGGGACTATGGCTACACCTTC | - | TRBJ1-2 | - | TRBV29-1
CASSFSGFSQPQHF | TGTGCCAGCAGTTTTTCAGGGTTTAGTCAGCCCCAGCATTTT | - | TRBJ1-5 | - | TRBV27
CASSFSGMMNTEAFF | TGCGCCAGCAGCTTTTCAGGGATGATGAACACTGAAGCTTTCTTT | - | TRBJ1-1 | - | TRBV5-1
CASPLPRGTEYNEQFF | TGTGCCAGCCCTCTACCGAGAGGGACAGAATACAATGAGCAGTTCTTC | - | TRBJ2-1 | - | TRBV21-1
CASSPHPRDRGSEQYF | TGTGCCAGCTCACCGCACCCCCGGGACAGGGGATCCGAGCAGTACTTC | TRBD1 | TRBJ2-7 | once | TRBV18
CASRDRGYEQYF | TGTGCCAGCAGGGACAGGGGCTACGAGCAGTACTTC | TRBD1 | TRBJ2-7 | - | TRBV28
CASSLQGLYNEQFF | TGTGCCAGCAGTTTACAGGGACTTTACAATGAGCAGTTCTTC | - | TRBJ2-1 | once | TRBV27
CASSLFQGRTDTQYF | TGTGCCAGCAGCTTGTTTCAGGGGCGAACAGATACGCAGTATTTT | - | TRBJ2-3 | once | TRBV5-8
CASSDFGGNEQFF | TGTGCCAGCAGCGATTTCGGGGGCAATGAGCAGTTCTTC | - | TRBJ2-1 | - | TRBV7-9
CASSRGGEGVDYEQYF | TGTGCCAGCAGCCGGGGGGGGGAAGGGGTCGACTACGAGCAGTACTTC | TRBD2 | TRBJ2-7 | - | TRBV7-9
CASSYTGEGQPQHF | TGTGCCAGCAGCTACACAGGGGAAGGTCAGCCCCAGCATTTT | TRBD1 | TRBJ1-5 | - | TRBV11-2
CASSLDVLKRTDTQYF | TGCGCCAGCAGCCTAGATGTTCTGAAACGCACAGATACGCAGTATTTT | - | TRBJ2-3 | - | TRBV5-1
CASSHPSGEYNEQFF | TGCGCCAGCAGCCATCCGAGCGGGGAATACAATGAGCAGTTCTTC | TRBD2 | TRBJ2-1 | few | TRBV4-3
CASSVNSLGEQYF | TGTGCCAGCAGCGTCAACAGCCTTGGGGAGCAGTACTTC | - | TRBJ2-7 | - | TRBV9
CASSSGSPSGRAREQYF | TGCGCCAGCAGCTCGGGAAGCCCTAGCGGGAGGGCCCGGGAGCAGTACTTC | TRBD2 | TRBJ2-7 | - | TRBV5-1
CASSKDREGFAEAFF | TGTGCCAGTAGTAAGGACAGGGAGGGTTTCGCTGAAGCTTTCTTT | TRBD1 | TRBJ1-1 | - | TRBV19
CASRPRDSSHEQYF | TGTGCCAGTAGACCCCGGGACAGCTCCCACGAGCAGTACTTC | TRBD1 | TRBJ2-7 | - | TRBV19
CASSSLGGGATDTQYF | TGTGCCAGCAGCTCCCTTGGCGGGGGGGCCACAGATACGCAGTATTTT | TRBD2 | TRBJ2-3 | once | TRBV7-3
CASSRRDRVNGYTF | TGTGCCAGCAGTCGCCGGGACAGGGTAAATGGCTACACCTTC | TRBD1 | TRBJ1-2 | - | TRBV28
CASSFGGAAHEQFF | TGTGCCAGCAGCTTCGGCGGGGCAGCCCATGAGCAGTTCTTC | - | TRBJ2-1 | - | TRBV7-2
CASSYSRQGNQPQHF | TGTGCCAGCAGTTACTCTAGGCAGGGGAATCAGCCCCAGCATTTT | - | TRBJ1-5 | - | TRBV6-5
CASSRQGSDTQYF | TGTGCCAGCAGCAGACAGGGGTCAGATACGCAGTATTTT | TRBD1 | TRBJ2-3 | - | TRBV9
CASSYPGLAGGYYSYNEQFF | TGTGCCAGCAGTTATCCGGGACTAGCGGGAGGCTATTACTCCTACAATGAGCAGTTCTTC | TRBD2 | TRBJ2-1 | - | TRBV2
CSVEGQYNEQFF | TGCAGCGTTGAGGGACAGTACAATGAGCAGTTCTTC | TRBD1 | TRBJ2-1 | - | TRBV29-1
CASRGGKVYGYTF | TGTGCCAGCAGGGGGGGGAAGGTCTATGGCTACACCTTC | - | TRBJ1-2 | - | TRBV6-5
CASSPYKGQGFALAKNIQYF | TGTGCCAGCAGCCCTTATAAGGGACAGGGATTTGCGCTAGCCAAAAACATTCAGTACTTC | TRBD1 | TRBJ2-4 | - | TRBV11-3
CASSQDEHYSETQYF | TGTGCCAGCAGCCAAGATGAGCACTACTCGGAGACCCAGTACTTC | - | TRBJ2-5 | - | TRBV4-2
CATQEWLSNQPQHF | TGTGCCACCCAAGAATGGCTGAGCAATCAGCCCCAGCATTTT | - | TRBJ1-5 | few | TRBV19
CAWRWGGAGYEQFF | TGTGCCTGGAGATGGGGGGGGGCCGGATATGAGCAGTTCTTC | - | TRBJ2-1 | - | TRBV30
CASSALAADTQYF | TGTGCCAGCAGTGCCTTAGCCGCAGATACGCAGTATTTT | - | TRBJ2-3 | - | TRBV6-1
CASSQGSGTGWKQFF | TGCGCCAGCAGCCAAGGAAGTGGAACAGGGTGGAAGCAGTTCTTC | - | TRBJ2-1 | - | TRBV4-1